This entry is about one TCR beta chain. Its specificity is not known. The sample originates from a study of cytomegalovirus exposure and HLA in healthy donors. Overall study: There were about 85 million unique TCRs (from HLA-typed donors) in an early data release. Study conclusions and caveats: It has been reported that TCR beta sequences accurately predicted the HLA-A and HLA-B alleles of most subjects. There were several of the most significant clusters that appeared linked to common viral pathogens in a later analysis. Immune exposure information available was restricted to CMV serostatus.

This CDR3 is built from 13 residues. Germline CDR1 and CDR2: MNHNS and SASEGT. V lost 6 bases to trimming and J lost 2 bases, with 11 bases between them. Primers for the PCR totalled 60 Vbeta and 13 Jbeta. Assay: immunoSEQ multiplex PCR; the TCRdb copy retains only in-frame clones and omits some. The table includes roughly 100,000 clones, just over 70% detected once. The sample taken for sequencing was PBMCs. This chain connects TRBV6-1 to TRBJ2-7; possibly TRBD1 for D (6 bases). The receptor's source is a boy between 10 and 17 years old in good health and CMV-seronegative. CDR3 amino acids: CASSRDNPYEQYF. DNA for the CDR3: TGTGCCAGCAGCCGGGACAACCCCTACGAGCAGTACTTC.